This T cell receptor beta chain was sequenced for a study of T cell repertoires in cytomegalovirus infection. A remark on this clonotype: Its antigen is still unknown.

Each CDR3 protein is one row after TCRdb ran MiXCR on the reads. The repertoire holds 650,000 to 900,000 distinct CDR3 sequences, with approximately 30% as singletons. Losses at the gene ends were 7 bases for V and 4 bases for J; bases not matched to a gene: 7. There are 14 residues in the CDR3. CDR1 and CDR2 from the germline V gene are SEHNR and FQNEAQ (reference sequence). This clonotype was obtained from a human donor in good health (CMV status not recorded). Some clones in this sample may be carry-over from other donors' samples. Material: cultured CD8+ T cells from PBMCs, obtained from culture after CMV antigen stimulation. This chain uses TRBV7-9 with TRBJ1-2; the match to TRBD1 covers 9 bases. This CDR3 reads CASTGTGRFYGYTF. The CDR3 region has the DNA TGTGCCAGCACCGGGACAGGGAGGTTCTATGGCTACACCTTC. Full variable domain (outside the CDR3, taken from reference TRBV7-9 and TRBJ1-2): DTGVSQNPRHKITKRGQNVTFRCDPISEHNRLYWYRQTLGQGPEFLTYFQNEAQLEKSRLLSDRFSAERPKGSFSTLEIQRTEQGDSAMYLCASTGTGRFYGYTFGSGTRLTVV.